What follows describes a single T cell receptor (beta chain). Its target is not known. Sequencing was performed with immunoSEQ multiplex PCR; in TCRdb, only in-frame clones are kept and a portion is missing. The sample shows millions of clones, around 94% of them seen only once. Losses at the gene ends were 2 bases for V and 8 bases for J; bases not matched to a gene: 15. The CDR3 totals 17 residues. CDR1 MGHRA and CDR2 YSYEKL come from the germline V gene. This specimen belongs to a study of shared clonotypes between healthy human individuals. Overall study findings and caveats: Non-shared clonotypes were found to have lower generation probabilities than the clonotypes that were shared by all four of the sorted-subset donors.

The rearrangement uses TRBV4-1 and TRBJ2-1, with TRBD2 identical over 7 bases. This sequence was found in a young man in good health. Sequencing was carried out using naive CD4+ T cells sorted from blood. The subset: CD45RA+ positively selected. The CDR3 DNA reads TGCGCCAGCAGCCAATTCTCGGGGGGTTCCCGGGGGGATGAGCAGTTCTTC. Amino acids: CASSQFSGGSRGDEQFF.